The 15 T cell receptor beta chains below all came from one sample that was sequenced in a study of blood T cell repertoires in COVID-19. This table comes from immunoSEQ multiplex PCR, and its TCRdb copy is limited to in-frame clones, with some not included. The sample consists of fewer than 120,000 clones, 70% to 80% of them appearing once. Sequences were obtained from peripheral blood. These receptors were taken from an older woman with acute or convalescent COVID-19.

The chain is built from TRBV29-1 and TRBJ2-7; TRBD1 agrees at 8 bases. The CDR3 has 13 amino acids. Germline-derived CDR1 and CDR2 are SQVTM and ANQGSEA. V was clipped by 7 bases and J by 5 bases; unmatched bases: 10. CDR3 protein: CSAWTGKADEQYF. The CDR3 DNA follows: TGCAGCGCCTGGACAGGGAAGGCGGACGAGCAGTACTTC.

This clone was recorded once. The rearrangement uses TRBV7-3 and TRBJ1-2; tentative D call: TRBD1 (5 bases). The V end lost 5 bases, the J end lost 2 bases, and 15 bases lay between the germline ends. Germline V gives CDR1 SGHTA, CDR2 FQGTGA. This CDR3 has 15 residues. The chain's CDR3 is CASSPTVSNNYGYTF. The CDR3 DNA follows: TGTGCCAGCAGCCCGACAGTATCCAACAACTATGGCTACACCTTC.

This clone was picked up one time. The gene calls are TRBV6-6 and TRBJ2-7; TRBD2 matches at 8 bases. J lost 0 bases, V lost 4 bases, and 8 bases had no gene match. The CDR3 loop spans 16 amino acids. Per the germline V gene, CDR1 is MNHNY and CDR2 is SVGAGI (reference sequence). The CDR3 nucleotides read TGTGCCAGCAGTTCCGGACTAGCTACAAACTCCTACGAGCAGTACTTC. It yields the protein CASSSGLATNSYEQYF.

V is TRBV14 and J is TRBJ1-2; 7 positions match TRBD1. This CDR3 spans 14 amino acids. Germline trimming cut 1 base from V and 4 bases from J; bases unmatched to any gene: 3. The germline CDR1 and CDR2 sequences are SGHDN and FVKESK. The CDR3 here is CASSQGRGAYGYTF. CDR3 DNA sequence: TGTGCCAGCAGCCAAGGCAGGGGGGCCTATGGCTACACCTTC.

There are a few counts of this clone. J is TRBJ1-3 and V is TRBV6-5; the match to TRBD1 covers 9 bases. This CDR3 is built from 15 residues. Germline V CDR1 and CDR2: MNHEY, SVGAGI. The ends lost 6 bases at V and 4 bases at J; junction bases unmatched: 7. The DNA of the CDR3 is TGTGCCAGCAGAACCCGGACAGGGGAAGGAAACACCATATATTTT. This encodes CASRTRTGEGNTIYF.

This chain joins TRBV10-2 and TRBJ2-1; 8 bases match TRBD2. Germline-derived CDR1 and CDR2 are WSHSY and SAAADI. V lost 8 bases, J lost 5 bases, and 8 bases stayed unmatched. CDR3 length equals 14 residues. CDR3 amino acids: CASRPGLDHNEQFF. As DNA, the CDR3 is TGCGCCAGCCGTCCGGGACTAGACCACAATGAGCAGTTCTTC.

This chain joins TRBV7-9 and TRBJ1-2; TRBD1 is a possible D gene (6 bases). V was clipped by 5 bases and J by 10 bases, with 14 bases between them. Germline-derived CDR1 and CDR2 are SEHNR and FQNEAQ (reference sequence). This CDR3 comprises 12 residues. The CDR3 DNA follows: TGTGCCAGCAGCCCGGAACAGGGCGCCTACACCTTC. Amino acids: CASSPEQGAYTF.

The V call is TRBV7-3, the J call TRBJ2-1; 15 bases are a match to TRBD2. Germline CDR1 and CDR2: SGHTA and FQGTGA. The CDR3 consists of 15 residues. After removal of 0 bases from V and 15 bases from J, the junction contained 6 bases not matched to a gene. The DNA for the CDR3 is TGTGCCAGCAGCTTAACTGGGACTAGCGGGGGGCGGCGGTTCTTC. Translation gives CASSLTGTSGGRRFF.

To note about this clone: This same CDR3 is encoded by further DNA sequences in the sample. The chain carries TRBV2 and TRBJ2-7; maybe TRBD2 (5 bases). CDR1 and CDR2 from the germline V gene are SNHLY and FYNNEI. Trimming left V 7 bases short and J 3 bases short, with 7 bases between. This CDR3 comprises 11 residues. CDR3 sequence (DNA): TGTGCCAGCAAAGAGGGCTACGAGCAGTACTTC. Translated: CASKEGYEQYF.

The V gene is TRBV20-1, the J gene TRBJ1-2; D remains unclear. The CDR3 spans 16 residues. CDR1 DFQATT and CDR2 SNEGSKA come from the germline V gene (reference sequence). V was trimmed by 3 bases and J by 0 bases, leaving 17 bases between them. This chain's CDR3 is CSASSEGYGANYGYTF. The CDR3, as DNA: TGCAGTGCTAGTAGCGAGGGATATGGAGCTAACTATGGCTACACCTTC.

The chain combines TRBV28 with TRBJ1-1; tentative D call: TRBD1 (5 bases). Germline CDR1 is MDHEN and CDR2 is SYDVKM. This CDR3 has 15 amino acids. V lost 4 bases, J lost 0 bases, and 12 bases lay in between. The CDR3 spells CASSSGLGMNTEAFF. The CDR3 DNA reads TGTGCCAGCAGTTCAGGGTTAGGGATGAACACTGAAGCTTTCTTT.

CDR3 residues: CASSLDSHGYTF. CDR3 DNA sequence: TGTGCCAGCAGCTTGGACAGCCATGGCTACACCTTC. The gene calls are TRBV7-2 and TRBJ1-2; D perhaps matches TRBD1 (6 bases). The CDR3 totals 12 residues. Germline V gives CDR1 SGHTA, CDR2 FQGNSA. The V end lost 3 bases, the J end lost 6 bases, and 8 bases lay between the germline ends.

This clone was observed a handful of times. This sequence joins TRBV10-3 and TRBJ1-1; D is ambiguous. V shed 3 bases and J shed 0 bases, with 14 bases lying between them. Germline CDR1 reads ENHRY; CDR2 reads SYGVKD. The CDR3 extends over 16 amino acids. CDR3 region: CAISEHEGQLNTEAFF. CDR3 DNA sequence: TGTGCCATCAGTGAACACGAGGGCCAGCTGAACACTGAAGCTTTCTTT.

The J gene is TRBJ1-2, the V gene TRBV24-1, with 7 bases lining up with TRBD1. Germline values: CDR1 KGHDR, CDR2 SFDVKD. The CDR3 length is 12 residues. V lost 5 bases, J lost 5 bases, and 1 base stayed unmatched. The CDR3 here is CATSGQGYGYTF. CDR3 sequence (DNA): TGTGCCACCAGTGGACAGGGTTATGGCTACACCTTC.

This clone has just one count. The rearrangement links TRBV6-2 or TRBV6-3 to TRBJ1-6; 10 nucleotides align to TRBD1. V lost 5 bases, J lost 7 bases, and 5 bases stayed unmatched. The V gene's germline CDR1 is MNHEY and CDR2 SVGEGT. This CDR3 has 15 residues. The CDR3 DNA sequence: TGTGCCAGCAGTACTAGGACAGGGGGAAATTCACCCCTCCACTTT. Protein product: CASSTRTGGNSPLHF.